Shown below are 8 T cell receptor beta chains from a single sample sequenced in a study of shared clonotypes between healthy human individuals. Here immunoSEQ multiplex PCR was the method, and the copy in TCRdb shows in-frame clones only, minus some. This table holds some 1.4 million clones, roughly 96% found once. The sample taken for sequencing was naive CD4+ T cells sorted from blood. Subset indicated: CD45RA+ positively selected. These receptors were collected from a man aged 25 to 40 in good health.

This rearrangement joins TRBV5-1 to TRBJ2-2, with D unclear. Germline V gives CDR1 SGHRS, CDR2 YFSETQ. CDR3 size: 14 residues. Trimming left V 2 bases short and J 1 base short, with 6 bases between. The CDR3 bases are TGCGCCAGCAGCTTTGGAGTGAACACCGGGGAGCTGTTTTTT. It yields the protein CASSFGVNTGELFF.

The rearrangement joins TRBV5-5 to TRBJ2-4; 8 nucleotides align to TRBD1. Germline CDR1 SGHKS, CDR2 YYEKEE (reference sequence). The length of the CDR3 is 17 residues. J was trimmed by 1 base and V by 0 bases; bases with no gene match: 6. This CDR3 reads CASSLEGTGRAKNIQYF. The CDR3 nucleotides are TGTGCCAGCAGCTTGGAAGGGACAGGACGCGCCAAAAACATTCAGTACTTC.

About this clone: The same CDR3 also results from other DNA sequences found in this sample. V usage is TRBV5-1 and J usage is TRBJ2-1, with 7 bases lining up with TRBD2. Germline values: CDR1 SGHRS, CDR2 YFSETQ. V was clipped by 4 bases and J by 4 bases; unmatched bases: 8. The CDR3 length is 15 residues. CDR3 bases: TGCGCCAGCAGCCCCGGGCTAGCGGCTTACAATGAGCAGTTCTTC. Encoded protein: CASSPGLAAYNEQFF.

This clone was seen just once. The CDR3 DNA follows: TGTGCCAGCAGCCTCGGCTCTAGCGGGAGGGTAAGGTCTGTTGAGCAGTTCTTC. Translated, it gives CASSLGSSGRVRSVEQFF. The chain carries TRBV9 and TRBJ2-1; TRBD2 matches 12 bases. Germline CDR1 is SGDLS and CDR2 is YYNGEE. V trimming: 4 bases; J trimming: 9 bases; junction bases outside the gene matches: 17. CDR3 length: 18 amino acids.

The chain links TRBV7-2 to TRBJ2-4; 9 bases line up with TRBD1. The V gene end was trimmed by 5 bases and the J gene end by 7 bases; junction bases not matched to a gene: 9. CDR3 length: 15 residues. CDR1 is SGHTA, CDR2 FQGNSA, per germline. The CDR3 DNA is TGTGCCAGCAGCAACCCCGGGACAGGGTTGAACATTCAGTACTTC. Residues: CASSNPGTGLNIQYF.

The sample holds a few counts of this clone. The CDR3 loop is CASSLVGQDYTF. CDR3 coding DNA: TGTGCCAGCAGCTTGGTGGGGCAGGACTACACCTTC. V gene TRBV5-4 combines with J gene TRBJ1-2; a weak D match, TRBD1 (5 bases). CDR3 length equals 12 residues. CDR1 is SGHNT and CDR2 is YYREEE in the germline V gene (reference sequence). V lost 0 bases to trimming and J lost 10 bases, with 10 bases between them.

Concerning this clone: One end of the junction fails to match germline, which may point to a read error. The chain is built from TRBV7-9 and TRBJ2-2; D not certain. Germline-derived CDR1 and CDR2 are SEHNR and FQNEAQ (reference sequence). The CDR3 runs 13 residues. The CDR3 here is CASSFSRSGELFF. CDR3 coding DNA: TGTGCCAGCAGTTTTAGCCGGTCCGGAGAGCTGTTTTTT. Variable domain in full (rest from reference TRBV7-9 and TRBJ2-2): DTGVSQNPRHKITKRGQNVTFRCDPISEHNRLYWYRQTLGQGPEFLTYFQNEAQLEKSRLLSDRFSAERPKGSFSTLEIQRTEQGDSAMYLCASSFSRSGELFFGEGSRLTVL.

This CDR3 is CASSPPGLAGVSGEQFF. The CDR3 DNA reads as TGTGCCAGCAGTCCTCCGGGACTAGCGGGAGTTTCCGGTGAGCAGTTCTTC. The chain joins TRBV2 to TRBJ2-1; 14 bases line up with TRBD2. CDR1 SNHLY and CDR2 FYNNEI come from the germline V gene. CDR3 size: 17 residues. V lost 5 bases and J lost 9; bases outside the gene matches: 12.